Following are 21 T cell receptor beta chains from one sample sequenced in a study of T cell repertoires in cytomegalovirus infection. MiXCR, applied by TCRdb to the reads, yields one record per CDR3 protein. The repertoire holds around 250,000 distinct CDR3 sequences, with over 15% as singletons. Specimen: CD8+ T cells from PBMCs. These receptors were taken from a human donor in good health (CMV status not recorded). Some clones in this sample may be carry-over from other donors' samples.

The rearrangement links TRBV2 to TRBJ2-7; TRBD2 matches at 9 bases. This CDR3 has 18 residues. J lost 2 bases, V lost 2 bases, and 13 bases had no gene match. The germline gives CDR1 SNHLY, CDR2 FYNNEI. In nucleotides, the CDR3 is TGTGCCAGCAGTGAAACTCCAGCGGGGGGCCATTTGACCTACGAGCAGTACTTC. It codes for CASSETPAGGHLTYEQYF.

V and J are TRBV5-6 and TRBJ2-7, with TRBD1 identical over 9 bases. Germline loops: CDR1 SGHDT, CDR2 YYEEEE. V lost 3 bases to trimming and J lost 6 bases; unmatched junction nucleotides: 10. This CDR3 is 15 amino acids long. CDR3 DNA: TGTGCCAGCAGCTGGGGGCCGGGACAGGGAGGCGAGCAGTACTTC. Its translation: CASSWGPGQGGEQYF.

This clonotype has at least ten counts. V usage is TRBV28 and J usage is TRBJ1-3; D unclear. Per the germline V gene, CDR1 is MDHEN and CDR2 is SYDVKM. The V gene lost 3 bases and the J gene lost 4 bases, with 16 bases spanning the gap. CDR3 length equals 16 residues. DNA of the CDR3: TGTGCCAGCAGTTTTCTGATCGGGTTTGGAGGAAACACCATATATTTT. It translates to CASSFLIGFGGNTIYF.

The V call is TRBV7-4, the J call TRBJ2-7; 9 nucleotides align to TRBD1. Trimming at V came to 4 bases and at J to 2 bases, leaving 9 bases not matched to a gene. CDR1 and CDR2 from the germline V gene are SGHVT and SQSDAQ. There are 16 residues in the CDR3. The CDR3 sequence is CASSSDRQGGTYEQYF. DNA for the CDR3: TGTGCCAGCAGCTCAGACAGACAGGGGGGAACCTACGAGCAGTACTTC.

The chain recombines TRBV25-1 with TRBJ2-2, with D perhaps TRBD1 or TRBD2 (5 bases each). The CDR3 sequence is 15 residues long. With 1 base removed from V and 1 base from J, the gap between germline ends came to 7 bases. Germline CDR1 is MGHDK and CDR2 is SYGVNS. Written as DNA, the CDR3 is TGTGCCAGCAGTGAATCGAGGGGGAACACCGGGGAGCTGTTTTTT. This gives the protein CASSESRGNTGELFF.

Many counts were recorded for this clonotype. CDR3 sequence: CASSEYGYPGDEQFF. CDR3 DNA sequence: TGTGCCAGCAGTGAATATGGTTACCCCGGCGATGAGCAGTTCTTC. This chain joins TRBV6-1 and TRBJ2-1; D gene ambiguous. This CDR3 is built from 15 residues. Germline V lookup: CDR1 MNHNS, CDR2 SASEGT. V was trimmed by 2 bases and J by 8 bases, leaving 16 bases between them.

This clonotype has a handful of counts. The V gene is TRBV2, the J gene TRBJ1-6, with D possibly TRBD1 on 6 matching bases. Germline CDR1 and CDR2: SNHLY and FYNNEI. The CDR3 is 15 amino acids. Trimming pared 6 bases from V and 5 bases from J, leaving 14 bases between. CDR3 DNA sequence: TGTGCCAGCAGGCACCGGGACATTGATAATTCACCCCTCCACTTT. Protein product: CASRHRDIDNSPLHF. Drawing the rest from reference TRBV2 and TRBJ1-6, the complete variable domain is EPEVTQTPSHQVTQMGQEVILRCVPISNHLYFYWYRQILGQKVEFLVSFYNNEISEKSEIFDDQFSVERPDGSNFTLKIRSTKLEDSAMYFCASRHRDIDNSPLHFGNGTRLTVT.

This clonotype has ten or more counts. The genes are TRBV7-3 and TRBJ2-1; 10 positions match TRBD1. Germline V gene lookup returns CDR1 SGHTA and CDR2 FQGTGA. This CDR3 has 22 amino acids. V lost 0 bases to trimming and J lost 7 bases; unmatched junction nucleotides: 24. The CDR3 is CASSLTPSIGTGVLDERNEQFF. CDR3 bases: TGTGCCAGCAGCTTAACGCCTTCTATTGGGACAGGGGTGTTGGATGAACGTAATGAGCAGTTCTTC.

This clonotype was counted ten times or more. This rearrangement joins TRBV7-2 to TRBJ2-1, with D possibly being TRBD2 (6 bases). V was trimmed by 3 bases and J by 0 bases, leaving 18 bases between them. The V gene's germline CDR1 is SGHTA and CDR2 FQGNSA. CDR3 size: 18 residues. The chain's CDR3 is CASSFETGAVSSYNEQFF. CDR3 nucleotide sequence: TGTGCCAGCAGCTTCGAGACGGGAGCGGTTAGCTCCTACAATGAGCAGTTCTTC.

The chain has TRBV25-1 and TRBJ2-1, with D perhaps given as TRBD1 or TRBD2 (5 bases each). Germline CDR1 MGHDK, CDR2 SYGVNS. This CDR3 is 18 amino acids long. V lost 5 bases, J lost 4 bases, and 24 bases lay in between. The CDR3 protein is CASSPDPGLLVGYNEQFF. CDR3 DNA: TGTGCCAGCAGTCCCGACCCGGGGCTCCTGGTGGGATACAATGAGCAGTTCTTC.

This chain uses TRBV28 with TRBJ2-3; a weak D match, TRBD1 (5 bases). V lost 3 bases and J lost 10, with 17 bases in between. The CDR3 runs to 14 residues. The V gene's germline CDR1 is MDHEN and CDR2 SYDVKM. The CDR3 here is CASSFESPGLAQYF. The CDR3 DNA follows: TGTGCCAGCAGTTTCGAATCCCCAGGGTTGGCGCAGTATTTT.

At least ten counts were recorded for this clonotype. The V and J genes are TRBV7-9 and TRBJ1-2; D ambiguous. CDR1 is SEHNR and CDR2 is FQNEAQ in the germline V gene (reference sequence). With 5 bases removed from V and 1 base from J, the gap between germline ends came to 11 bases. The CDR3 spans 14 residues. CDR3 DNA: TGTGCCAGCAGCCCATCCACAAGTAACTATGGCTACACCTTC. This sequence encodes CASSPSTSNYGYTF.

This clonotype was seen at least ten times. The CDR3 nucleotides are TGCGCCAGCAGCCAAGGTGGGGGAAGCTCCTACGAGCAGTACTTC. Translating it yields CASSQGGGSSYEQYF. The rearrangement links TRBV4-1 to TRBJ2-7; D assignment may be TRBD1 or TRBD2 (5 bases each). Germline V gives CDR1 MGHRA, CDR2 YSYEKL. The CDR3 contains 15 residues. V was trimmed by 1 base and J by 0 bases, leaving 10 bases between them.

In its sample, this clonotype was seen many times. The chain uses TRBV7-6 and TRBJ1-1, with 7 bases aligning to TRBD1. Trimming took 5 bases from V and 1 from J; bases not matched to a gene: 7. The CDR3 contains 15 residues. Per the germline V gene, CDR1 is SGHVS and CDR2 is FNYEAQ. This CDR3 reads CASSHTGDTNTEAFF. The DNA for the CDR3 is TGTGCCAGCAGCCACACAGGGGATACGAACACTGAAGCTTTCTTT.

As concerns this clonotype: An end of the junction does not agree with germline; a read error may underlie this. V is TRBV7-7 and J is TRBJ2-1, with 8 bases identical to TRBD2. CDR3 length: 17 residues. Germline V lookup: CDR1 SSHAT, CDR2 FNYEAQ (reference sequence). The CDR3 loop is CASSPTSGGASLHEQFF. DNA for the CDR3: TGTGCTAGCAGCCCTACGTCGGGGGGGGCCAGCTTACATGAGCAGTTCTTC.

The rearrangement joins TRBV10-3 to TRBJ1-1; TRBD1 is a possible D gene (5 bases). V was cut by 3 bases and J by 1 base, with 9 bases left in between. Germline lookup yields CDR1 ENHRY and CDR2 SYGVKD. CDR3 length: 14 residues. For the CDR3, the DNA is TGTGCCATCAGTGATCCCACAGGGAACACTGAAGCTTTCTTT. As protein: CAISDPTGNTEAFF.

This clonotype has ten or more counts. The V call is TRBV6-1, the J call TRBJ1-5; D is unclear. The V end lost 7 bases, the J end lost 4 bases, and 17 bases lay between the germline ends. There are 15 residues in the CDR3. Germline CDR1 reads MNHNS; CDR2 reads SASEGT. The CDR3 reads CASMWVGRSNQPQHF. CDR3 nucleotide sequence: TGTGCCAGCATGTGGGTGGGGAGGTCAAATCAGCCCCAGCATTTT.

This clonotype occurred a few times. The CDR3 is CASSPTGPEPLEQYF. For the CDR3, the DNA is TGTGCCAGCAGTCCTACTGGGCCAGAACCATTAGAGCAGTACTTC. The chain has TRBV27 and TRBJ2-7; D uncertain. The germline gives CDR1 MNHEY, CDR2 SMNVEV (reference sequence). The CDR3 consists of 15 residues. V dropped 5 bases and J dropped 7 bases, with 21 bases sitting between them.

The sample holds a few counts of this clonotype. CDR3 sequence: CAISRGGQGGPGNTIYF. CDR3 bases: TGTGCCATCAGCCGGGGGGGACAGGGTGGTCCTGGAAACACCATATATTTT. This chain joins TRBV10-3 and TRBJ1-3; TRBD1 aligns across 9 bases. J gave up 2 bases and V 6 bases, and 11 bases lay outside the gene matches. The CDR3 has 17 amino acids. The germline V gene has CDR1 ENHRY and CDR2 SYGVKD.

The chain recombines TRBV7-9 with TRBJ2-5, with TRBD2 identical over 7 bases. This CDR3 contains 15 residues. Germline V gene data show CDR1 as SEHNR and CDR2 as FQNEAQ (reference sequence). The V and J ends lost 5 bases and 5 bases, in that order; junction bases with no gene match: 11. This CDR3 reads CASSARGDRKETQYF. The CDR3 region has the DNA TGTGCCAGCAGCGCCCGGGGGGACCGGAAGGAGACCCAGTACTTC.

This clonotype was observed a handful of times. This chain links TRBV6-2 or TRBV6-3 with TRBJ1-1; D uncertain. Trimming pared 2 bases from V and 7 bases from J, leaving 14 bases between. The germline V gene encodes CDR1 MNHEY and CDR2 SVGEGT. This CDR3 spans 14 amino acids. CDR3 bases: TGTGCCAGCAGTTACCGGACCGACACTTTTGAAGCTTTCTTT. The encoded protein is CASSYRTDTFEAFF.